The rows below give T cell receptor beta chains drawn from one sample of a study of human thymus T cells. Assay: immunoSEQ multiplex PCR; the TCRdb copy retains only in-frame clones and omits some. Of roughly 120,000 clones in the sample, about 94% were seen once. Sequenced material: thymus tissue. These receptors originate from a boy younger than two with a congenital heart defect but otherwise immunologically healthy. Both conserved end residues are part of each CDR3. The D gene is left open where the match is weak.

>TRBV6-4|TRBJ2-1|NA|16
TGTGCCAGCAGTTTTCATAGCGGCGAACCCTACAATGAGCAGTTCTTC
CASSFHSGEPYNEQFF
>TRBV5-1|TRBJ2-1|NA|14
TGCGCCAGCAGCTTGGGAGTAACGGGGGATGAGCAGTTCTTC
CASSLGVTGDEQFF
>TRBV18|TRBJ2-5|NA|12
TGTGCCAGCTCACCTCCTCTGGGGACCCAGTACTTC
CASSPPLGTQYF
>TRBV5-6|TRBJ1-2|TRBD1|13
TGTGCCAGCAGTTTCGAGGACAGGGTTGGCTACACCTTC
CASSFEDRVGYTF
>TRBV27|TRBJ2-7|NA|12
TGTGCCAGCGTAGGGAACTTGAGGGAGCAGTACTTC
CASVGNLREQYF
>TRBV14|TRBJ1-1|NA|19
TGTGCCAGCAGCCAAGGACGATGGGAAGCCTCGACCTTGAACACTGAAGCTTTCTTT
CASSQGRWEASTLNTEAFF
>TRBV5-1|TRBJ1-2|TRBD1|18
TGCGCCAGCAGCTTCATAGGGGGCCCCTGGGGTGTCAACTATGGCTACACCTTC
CASSFIGGPWGVNYGYTF
>TRBV5-1|TRBJ2-5|NA|13
TGCGCCAGCAGCTCGGACGGTCAAGAGACCCAGTACTTC
CASSSDGQETQYF
>TRBV23-1|TRBJ1-2|NA|14
TGCGCCAGCAGTCAATGGACGGCAGCCTATGGCTACACCTTC
CASSQWTAAYGYTF
>TRBV19|TRBJ1-2|TRBD1|13
TGTGCCAGTAGACCGGGACAGGGTCATGGCTACACCTTC
CASRPGQGHGYTF